Described below is a single TCR beta chain sequence and its context. This sample is part of a study of a mutant IDH1 vaccine in newly diagnosed glioma. For the study at large: Sex among treated patients split about 62% male, about 40% female; mean age was around 40 years.

V trimming: 11 bases; J trimming: 4 bases; junction bases outside the gene matches: 13. The germline CDR1 and CDR2 sequences are SEHNR and FQNEAQ (reference sequence). The CDR3 spans 15 residues. TCRdb's copy holds only in-frame clones and misses some; the assay was immunoSEQ multiplex PCR. The repertoire includes roughly 84,000 clones, over 75% of them detected once, and about 5.3% sits in the top ten. Time point in this sample: baseline, week 1 (first vaccination visit). The treatment here: pre-vaccination baseline after standard-of-care therapy. The sample here was PBMCs, taken from a glioma patient treated with radiotherapy, temozolomide or both. The V call is TRBV7-9, the J call TRBJ2-2, with TRBD2 identical over 7 bases. The sequence came from a man in his forties with glioma. Some clones in this sample may be carry-over from other donors' samples. In nucleotides, the CDR3 is TGTGCCGTTGAAGGGCTAGCGGTGATCACCGGGGAGCTGTTTTTT. This codes for CAVEGLAVITGELFF. Full variable domain (missing parts from reference TRBV7-9 and TRBJ2-2): DTGVSQNPRHKITKRGQNVTFRCDPISEHNRLYWYRQTLGQGPEFLTYFQNEAQLEKSRLLSDRFSAERPKGSFSTLEIQRTEQGDSAMYLCAVEGLAVITGELFFGEGSRLTVL.